The rows below give T cell receptor beta chains drawn from one sample of a study of T cells in Graves' hyperthyroidism and ophthalmopathy. TCRdb re-analysed the multiplex PCR reads in MiXCR, keeping a single row per CDR3 protein. Here the sample spans fewer than 400,000 distinct CDR3 sequences, over 12% being singletons. The sample consisted of blood. The source is a man aged 45-65 years with Graves' ophthalmopathy. Each CDR3 is given with its conserved first and last residue. Each record gives: CDR3 DNA, CDR3 protein, J gene, clone size, V gene, D gene. D genes are given only for firm matches. Clone size is given for some rows only: seen once, a few or many times, or a class if the clone is expanded.

DNA: TGCAGCGTCCGACAGGGGGGGGTCTGGTCCTACGAGCAGTACTTC
CDR3: CSVRQGGVWSYEQYF
J: TRBJ2-7
size: many
V: TRBV29-1
D: TRBD1

DNA: TGTGCCAGCAGCGTAGAACCTCTCGGACAGGGTGGCAATGAGCAGTTCTTC
CDR3: CASSVEPLGQGGNEQFF
J: TRBJ2-1
size: .
V: TRBV9
D: TRBD1

DNA: TGTGCCAGCAGCTTCGCACAGGGGTTTGAGCAGTTCTTC
CDR3: CASSFAQGFEQFF
J: TRBJ2-1
size: .
V: TRBV7-9
D: TRBD1

DNA: TGTGCCAGCAGATTTGGGGAGACCGGGGAGCTGTTTTTT
CDR3: CASRFGETGELFF
J: TRBJ2-2
size: .
V: TRBV2
D: .

DNA: TGTGCCAGCAGCTTAAGAGACCTCGGGGGGGCCTGGTACAATGAGCAGTTCTTC
CDR3: CASSLRDLGGAWYNEQFF
J: TRBJ2-1
size: few
V: TRBV7-9
D: TRBD2

DNA: TGTGCCATCAGTGAGTTACAGGGGAGCGGGGCCAACGTCCTGACTTTC
CDR3: CAISELQGSGANVLTF
J: TRBJ2-6
size: .
V: TRBV10-3
D: TRBD1

DNA: TGTGCCAGCAGTGATGTTTTGAACACTGAAGCTTTCTTT
CDR3: CASSDVLNTEAFF
J: TRBJ1-1
size: many
V: TRBV2
D: .

DNA: TGTGCCAGCAGCCAACAGACTGGGGGCCCTGAAGCTTTCTTT
CDR3: CASSQQTGGPEAFF
J: TRBJ1-1
size: .
V: TRBV4-1
D: .

DNA: TGTGCCAGCAGCTCAATCTCCCCTCGCGACCAAGAGACCCAGTACTTC
CDR3: CASSSISPRDQETQYF
J: TRBJ2-5
size: .
V: TRBV7-9
D: .

DNA: TGTGCCAGCAGTGAAAAAGGTTCTGGGTTCTATGGCTACACCTTC
CDR3: CASSEKGSGFYGYTF
J: TRBJ1-2
size: many
V: TRBV6-1
D: .

DNA: TGTGCCAGCTCACCGGCGCTTGGGGGCCTCTATGGCTACACCTTC
CDR3: CASSPALGGLYGYTF
J: TRBJ1-2
size: many
V: TRBV18
D: .

DNA: TGCGCCAGCAGCCAAGATCTCCAGGCAGATACGCAGTATTTT
CDR3: CASSQDLQADTQYF
J: TRBJ2-3
size: .
V: TRBV4-3
D: .

DNA: TGCAGCGTCCTTCCCCCTAGCGGATCCTACAATGAGCAGTTCTTC
CDR3: CSVLPPSGSYNEQFF
J: TRBJ2-1
size: many
V: TRBV29-1
D: TRBD2

DNA: TGTGCCATCAGTGAAATGCTACAAGAGACCCAGTACTTC
CDR3: CAISEMLQETQYF
J: TRBJ2-5
size: .
V: TRBV10-3
D: .

DNA: TGCAGTGCTAGAATCGCCCCCTATGGCTACACCTTC
CDR3: CSARIAPYGYTF
J: TRBJ1-2
size: .
V: TRBV20-1
D: .

DNA: TGCGCCAGCAGAGCGTACCTTACAGGGGAGCTGTTTTTT
CDR3: CASRAYLTGELFF
J: TRBJ2-2
size: few
V: TRBV10-1
D: .

DNA: TGCGCCAGCAGCTTGGAAGAGGCTCAGTACTTC
CDR3: CASSLEEAQYF
J: TRBJ2-5
size: few
V: TRBV5-1
D: .

DNA: TGCAGCGCCAACCCACGGGGGGGGTTCCAAGAGACCCAGTACTTC
CDR3: CSANPRGGFQETQYF
J: TRBJ2-5
size: few
V: TRBV29-1
D: TRBD2

DNA: TGTGCCAGCAGCGGGACTAGCGGGGCTTACAATGAGCAGTTCTTC
CDR3: CASSGTSGAYNEQFF
J: TRBJ2-1
size: many
V: TRBV6-1
D: TRBD2

DNA: TGCAGTGCGCCGGGACTGACCAATGAGCAGTTCTTC
CDR3: CSAPGLTNEQFF
J: TRBJ2-1
size: .
V: TRBV20-1
D: .

DNA: TGTGCCAGCAGCCATAGCAGAACAAACACTGAAGCTTTCTTT
CDR3: CASSHSRTNTEAFF
J: TRBJ1-1
size: .
V: TRBV3-1
D: .

DNA: TGTGCCAGCAGCTTCGGCGGGAGGACGTACGAGCAGTACTTC
CDR3: CASSFGGRTYEQYF
J: TRBJ2-7
size: .
V: TRBV7-9
D: TRBD2

DNA: TGTGCCAGCTCACCACTTTCCGGGACAGGGGGCTACGAGCAGTACTTC
CDR3: CASSPLSGTGGYEQYF
J: TRBJ2-7
size: few
V: TRBV18
D: TRBD1

DNA: TGTGCCAGCAGCCCCGCTATGGGCACTGAAGCTTTCTTT
CDR3: CASSPAMGTEAFF
J: TRBJ1-1
size: many
V: TRBV3-1
D: .

DNA: TGTGCCACCGGACTAGCGGGGATCTACGAGCAGTACTTC
CDR3: CATGLAGIYEQYF
J: TRBJ2-7
size: .
V: TRBV2
D: TRBD2

DNA: TGTGCCAGCAGTCCCGGACTAGCGGGGAGCTTGGGGCAGTACTTC
CDR3: CASSPGLAGSLGQYF
J: TRBJ2-7
size: many
V: TRBV6-1
D: TRBD2

DNA: TGTGCCAGCAGCTTACCAGGGGCCGGCAATTCACCCCTCCACTTT
CDR3: CASSLPGAGNSPLHF
J: TRBJ1-6
size: many
V: TRBV7-9
D: .